This T cell receptor beta chain is drawn from a study of T cell repertoires in cytomegalovirus infection. Study-wide background: Use of recently identified HLA-C-restricted and well-studied HLA-B-restricted CMV epitopes was part of the study.

CDR3 length: 13 amino acids. The V gene lost 8 bases and the J gene lost 4 bases, with 12 bases spanning the gap. The V gene's germline CDR1 is SGHTA and CDR2 FQGNSA. This clonotype was found a few times. Its target is not known. TCRdb re-called the reads through MiXCR, storing one row per CDR3 protein. The sample records some 940,000 distinct CDR3 sequences, about a third being singletons. The sequenced sample was cultured CD8+ T cells from PBMCs, obtained from culture after CMV antigen stimulation. This TCR derives from a human donor in good health (CMV status not recorded). Some clones in this sample may be carry-over from other donors' samples. The V call is TRBV7-2, the J call TRBJ1-5; TRBD1 is a possible D gene (5 bases). CDR3 in amino acids: CASGGTSNQPQHF. The CDR3 DNA sequence: TGTGCCAGCGGAGGGACGTCGAATCAGCCCCAGCATTTT.